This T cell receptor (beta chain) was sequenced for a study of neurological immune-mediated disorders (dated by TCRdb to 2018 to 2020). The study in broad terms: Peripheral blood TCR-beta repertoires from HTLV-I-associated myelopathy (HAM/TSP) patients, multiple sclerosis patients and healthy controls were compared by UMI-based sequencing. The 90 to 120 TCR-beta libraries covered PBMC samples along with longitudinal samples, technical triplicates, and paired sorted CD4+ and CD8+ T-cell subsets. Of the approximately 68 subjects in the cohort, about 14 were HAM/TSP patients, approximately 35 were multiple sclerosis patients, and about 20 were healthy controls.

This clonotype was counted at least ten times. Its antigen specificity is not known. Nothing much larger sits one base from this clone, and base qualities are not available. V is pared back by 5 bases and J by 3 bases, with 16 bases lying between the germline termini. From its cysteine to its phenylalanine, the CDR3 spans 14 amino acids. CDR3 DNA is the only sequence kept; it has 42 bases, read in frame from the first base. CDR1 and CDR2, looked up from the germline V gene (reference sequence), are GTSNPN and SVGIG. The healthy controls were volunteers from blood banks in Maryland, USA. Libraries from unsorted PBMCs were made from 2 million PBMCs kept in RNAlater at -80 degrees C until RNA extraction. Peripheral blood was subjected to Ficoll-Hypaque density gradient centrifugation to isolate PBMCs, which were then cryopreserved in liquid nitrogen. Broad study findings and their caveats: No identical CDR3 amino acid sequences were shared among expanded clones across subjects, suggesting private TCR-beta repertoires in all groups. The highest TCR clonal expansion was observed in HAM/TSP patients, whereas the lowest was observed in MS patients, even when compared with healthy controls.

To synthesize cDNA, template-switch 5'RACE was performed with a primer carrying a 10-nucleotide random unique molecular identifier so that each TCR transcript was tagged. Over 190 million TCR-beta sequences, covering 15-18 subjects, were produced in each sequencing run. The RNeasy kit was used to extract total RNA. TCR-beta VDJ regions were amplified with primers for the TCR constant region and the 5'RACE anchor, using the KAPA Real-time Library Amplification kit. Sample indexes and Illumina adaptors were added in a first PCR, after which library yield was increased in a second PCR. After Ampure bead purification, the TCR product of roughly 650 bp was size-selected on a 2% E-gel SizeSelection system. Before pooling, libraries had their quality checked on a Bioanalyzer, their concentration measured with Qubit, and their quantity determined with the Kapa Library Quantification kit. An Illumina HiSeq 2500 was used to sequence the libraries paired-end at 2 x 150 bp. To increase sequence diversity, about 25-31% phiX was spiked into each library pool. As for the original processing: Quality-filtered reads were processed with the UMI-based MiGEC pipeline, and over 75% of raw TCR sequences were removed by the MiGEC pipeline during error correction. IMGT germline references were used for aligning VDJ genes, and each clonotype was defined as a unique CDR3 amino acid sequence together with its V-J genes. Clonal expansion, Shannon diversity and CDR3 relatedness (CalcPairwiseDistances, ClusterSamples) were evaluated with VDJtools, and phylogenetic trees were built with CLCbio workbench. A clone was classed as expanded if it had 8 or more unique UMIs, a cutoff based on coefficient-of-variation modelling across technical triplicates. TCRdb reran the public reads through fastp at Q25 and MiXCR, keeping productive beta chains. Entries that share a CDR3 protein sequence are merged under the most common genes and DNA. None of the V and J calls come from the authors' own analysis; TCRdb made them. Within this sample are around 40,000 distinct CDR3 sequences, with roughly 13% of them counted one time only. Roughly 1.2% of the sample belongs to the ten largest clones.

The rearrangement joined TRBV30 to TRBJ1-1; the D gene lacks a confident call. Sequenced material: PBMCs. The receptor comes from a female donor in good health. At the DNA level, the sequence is TGTGCCTGGGTAAAGCGTGGCTATTACACTGAAGCTTTCTTT. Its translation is CAWVKRGYYTEAFF.